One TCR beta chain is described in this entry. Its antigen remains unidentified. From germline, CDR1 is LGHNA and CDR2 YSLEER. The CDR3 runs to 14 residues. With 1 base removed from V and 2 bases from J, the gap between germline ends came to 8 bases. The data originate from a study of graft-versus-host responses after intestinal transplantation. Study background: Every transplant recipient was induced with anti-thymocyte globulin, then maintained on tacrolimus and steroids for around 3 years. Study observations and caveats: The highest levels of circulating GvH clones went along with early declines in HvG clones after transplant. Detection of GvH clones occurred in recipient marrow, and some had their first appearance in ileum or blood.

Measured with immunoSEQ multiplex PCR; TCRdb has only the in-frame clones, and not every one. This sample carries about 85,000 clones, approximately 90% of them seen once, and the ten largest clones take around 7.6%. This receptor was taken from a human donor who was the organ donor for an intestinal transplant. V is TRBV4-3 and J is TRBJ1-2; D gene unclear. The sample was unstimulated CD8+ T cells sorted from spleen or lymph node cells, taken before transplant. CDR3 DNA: TGCGCCAGCAGCCAAGCACCAGGCAACTATGGCTACACCTTC. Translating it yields CASSQAPGNYGYTF.